This TCR beta chain was found in a study of blood T cell repertoires in COVID-19. On the study more broadly: Researchers got acute and convalescent COVID-19 samples from the United States, Italy and Spain.

In the source study's methods: Cell counts per sample came from amplifying reference gene primers. The table came from immunoSEQ multiplex PCR; TCRdb's copy has only in-frame clones and leaves some out. V, J and clone size are taken as reported in that table, and D and trimming were inferred from the DNA itself. The table has about 64,000 clones, 85% to 90% seen once. The length of the CDR3 is 18 residues. V lost 0 bases and J lost 0; bases outside the gene matches: 12. Germline loops: CDR1 SGHRS, CDR2 YFSETQ. The specimen sequenced was peripheral blood. This receptor was identified in a man aged 50-59 years with active COVID-19. This rearrangement joins TRBV5-1 to TRBJ2-7; 7 bases agree with TRBD1. CDR3 nucleotide sequence: TGCGCCAGCAGCTTGGTTAACGCCGGGACAGCAAGCTCCTACGAGCAGTACTTC. Its protein product is CASSLVNAGTASSYEQYF.